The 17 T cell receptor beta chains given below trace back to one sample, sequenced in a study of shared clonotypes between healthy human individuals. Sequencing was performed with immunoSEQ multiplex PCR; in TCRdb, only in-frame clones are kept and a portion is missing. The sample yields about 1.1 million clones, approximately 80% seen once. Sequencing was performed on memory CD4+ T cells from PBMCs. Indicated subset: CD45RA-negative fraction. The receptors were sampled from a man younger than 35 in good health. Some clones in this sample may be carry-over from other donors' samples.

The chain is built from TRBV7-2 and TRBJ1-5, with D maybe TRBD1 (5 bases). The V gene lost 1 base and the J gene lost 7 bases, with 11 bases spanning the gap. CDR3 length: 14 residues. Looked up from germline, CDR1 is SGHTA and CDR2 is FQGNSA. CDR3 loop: CASSLESGTQPQHF. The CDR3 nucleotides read TGTGCCAGCAGCTTAGAGAGCGGGACGCAGCCCCAGCATTTT.

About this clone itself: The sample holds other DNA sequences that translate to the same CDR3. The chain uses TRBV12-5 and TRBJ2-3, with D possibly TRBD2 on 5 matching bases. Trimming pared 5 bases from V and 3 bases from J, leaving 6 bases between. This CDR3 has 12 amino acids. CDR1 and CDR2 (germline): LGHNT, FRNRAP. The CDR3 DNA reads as TGTGCTAGTGGTCCGGGGACAGATACGCAGTATTTT. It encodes CASGPGTDTQYF.

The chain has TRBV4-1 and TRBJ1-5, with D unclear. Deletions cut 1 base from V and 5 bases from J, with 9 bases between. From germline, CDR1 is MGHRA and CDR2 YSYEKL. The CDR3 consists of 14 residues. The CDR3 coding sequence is TGCGCCAGCAGCCAAGGGGCCTACGATCAGCCCCAGCATTTT. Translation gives CASSQGAYDQPQHF.

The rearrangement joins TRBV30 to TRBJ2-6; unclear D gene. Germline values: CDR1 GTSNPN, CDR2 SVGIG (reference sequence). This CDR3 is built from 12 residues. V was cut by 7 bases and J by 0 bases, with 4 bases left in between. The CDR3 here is CASSSGANVLTF. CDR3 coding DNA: TGTGCCTCCTCCTCTGGGGCCAACGTCCTGACTTTC.

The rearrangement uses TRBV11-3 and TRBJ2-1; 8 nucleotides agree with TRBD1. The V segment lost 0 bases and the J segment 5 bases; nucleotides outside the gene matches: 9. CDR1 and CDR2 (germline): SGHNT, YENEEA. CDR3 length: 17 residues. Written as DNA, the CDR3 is TGTGCCAGCAGCTTAGAAGTTCTGGGACAGGAAGACAATGAGCAGTTCTTC. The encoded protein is CASSLEVLGQEDNEQFF.

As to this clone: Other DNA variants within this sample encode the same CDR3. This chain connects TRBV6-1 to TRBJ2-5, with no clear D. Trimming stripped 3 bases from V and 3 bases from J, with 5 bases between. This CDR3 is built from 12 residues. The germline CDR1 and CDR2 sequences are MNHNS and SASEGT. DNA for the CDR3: TGTGCCAGCAGTGATCCCGAAGAGACCCAGTACTTC. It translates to CASSDPEETQYF.

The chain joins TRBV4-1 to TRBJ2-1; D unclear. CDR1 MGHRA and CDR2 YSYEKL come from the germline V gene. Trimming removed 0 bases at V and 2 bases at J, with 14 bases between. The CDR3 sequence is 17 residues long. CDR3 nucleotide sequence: TGCGCCAGCAGCCAAGAGTCTCCCCGACCGCCCTACAATGAGCAGTTCTTC. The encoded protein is CASSQESPRPPYNEQFF.

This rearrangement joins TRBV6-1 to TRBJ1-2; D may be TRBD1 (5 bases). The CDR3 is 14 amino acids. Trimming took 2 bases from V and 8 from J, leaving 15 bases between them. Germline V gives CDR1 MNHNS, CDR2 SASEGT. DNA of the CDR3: TGTGCCAGCAGTGAAACCGGCAGGGTGGGGGGCTACACCTTC. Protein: CASSETGRVGGYTF.

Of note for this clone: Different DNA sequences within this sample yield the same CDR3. The CDR3 nucleotides read TGTGCCAGCAGTTTTGGTGGGGAGGGGGAGACCCAGTACTTC. Protein sequence: CASSFGGEGETQYF. J is TRBJ2-5 and V is TRBV28; 7 bases match TRBD2. Germline CDR1 is MDHEN and CDR2 is SYDVKM. The CDR3 sequence is 14 residues long. With V trimmed by 3 bases and J by 5 bases, 6 bases remained unmatched.

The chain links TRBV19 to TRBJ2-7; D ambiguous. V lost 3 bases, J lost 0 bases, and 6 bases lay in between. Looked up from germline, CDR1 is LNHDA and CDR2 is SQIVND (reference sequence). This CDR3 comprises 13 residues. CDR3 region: CASSMRISYEQYF. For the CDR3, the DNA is TGTGCCAGTAGTATGCGTATCTCCTACGAGCAGTACTTC.

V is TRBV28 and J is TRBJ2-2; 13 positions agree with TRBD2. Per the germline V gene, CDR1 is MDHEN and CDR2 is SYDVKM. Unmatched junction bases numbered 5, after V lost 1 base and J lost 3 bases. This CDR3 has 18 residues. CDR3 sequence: CASSLSVTSGRYTGELFF. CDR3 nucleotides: TGTGCCAGCAGTTTATCGGTGACTAGCGGGAGGTACACCGGGGAGCTGTTTTTT. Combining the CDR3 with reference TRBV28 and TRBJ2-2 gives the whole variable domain DVKVTQSSRYLVKRTGEKVFLECVQDMDHENMFWYRQDPGLGLRLIYFSYDVKMKEKGDIPEGYSVSREKKERFSLILESASTNQTSMYLCASSLSVTSGRYTGELFFGEGSRLTVL.

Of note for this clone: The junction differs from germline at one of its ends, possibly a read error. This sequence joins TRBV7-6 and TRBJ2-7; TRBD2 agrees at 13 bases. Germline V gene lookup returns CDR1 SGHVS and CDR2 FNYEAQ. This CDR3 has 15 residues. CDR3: CASSQGLAGFYEQYF. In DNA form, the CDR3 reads TGTGCCAGCAGCCAGGGACTAGCGGGATTCTACGAACAGTACTTC.

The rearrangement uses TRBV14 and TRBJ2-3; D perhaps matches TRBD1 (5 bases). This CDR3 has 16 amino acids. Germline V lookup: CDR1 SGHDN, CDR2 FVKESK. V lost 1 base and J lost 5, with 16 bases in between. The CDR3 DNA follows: TGTGCCAGCAGCCAAGGGACACAAACGTGGGAAGATACGCAGTATTTT. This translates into CASSQGTQTWEDTQYF.

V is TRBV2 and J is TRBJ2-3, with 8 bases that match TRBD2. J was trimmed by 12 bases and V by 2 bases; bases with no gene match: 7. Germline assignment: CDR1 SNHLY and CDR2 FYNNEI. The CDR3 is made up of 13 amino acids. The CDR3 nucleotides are TGTGCCAGCAGTGAACGGGAGGGCTTACAACAGTATTTT. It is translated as CASSEREGLQQYF.

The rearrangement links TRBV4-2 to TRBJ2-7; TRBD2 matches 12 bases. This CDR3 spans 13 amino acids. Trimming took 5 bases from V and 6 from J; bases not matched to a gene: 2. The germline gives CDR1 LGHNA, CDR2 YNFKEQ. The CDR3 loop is CASSMGLAGEQYF. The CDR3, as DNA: TGTGCCAGCAGCATGGGACTAGCGGGCGAGCAGTACTTC.

The CDR3 DNA follows: TGTGCCAGCAGCTTGGGGTTCGCAGATACGCAGTATTTT. Protein product: CASSLGFADTQYF. The rearrangement uses TRBV5-4 and TRBJ2-3; D remains ambiguous. The V gene's germline CDR1 is SGHNT and CDR2 YYREEE (reference sequence). There are 13 residues in the CDR3. The germline V and J ends were trimmed by 0 bases and 4 bases, with 6 bases remaining between them.

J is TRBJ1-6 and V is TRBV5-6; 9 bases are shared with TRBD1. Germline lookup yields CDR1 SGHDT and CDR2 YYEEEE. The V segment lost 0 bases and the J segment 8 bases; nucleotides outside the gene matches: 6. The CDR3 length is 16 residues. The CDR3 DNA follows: TGTGCCAGCAGCTTGGCCGGGACAGGGCTGTATTCACCCCTCCACTTT. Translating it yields CASSLAGTGLYSPLHF. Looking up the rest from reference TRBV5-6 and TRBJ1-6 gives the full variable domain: DAGVTQSPTHLIKTRGQQVTLRCSPKSGHDTVSWYQQALGQGPQFIFQYYEEEERQRGNFPDRFSGHQFPNYSSELNVNALLLGDSALYLCASSLAGTGLYSPLHFGNGTRLTVT.